This record concerns one T cell receptor (beta chain) sequence. Its antigen is still unknown. Base qualities are not at hand, and no much larger clone is one base apart. This record comes from a study of blood T cell repertoires in COVID-19 (dated by TCRdb to the early 2020s). With regard to the full study: Samples covering the acute and convalescent phases of COVID-19 were provided by collaborators in the United States, Italy and Spain. Deeply sampled blood TCRbeta repertoires from subjects exposed to, actively infected with, or recovered from COVID-19 were included in the dataset. The samples were drawn from the first 160 participants of the ongoing ImmuneRACE study and from over 950 subjects provided by 6 global collaborators. Nearly every sample came with metadata listing a de-identified subject ID, COVID-19 status, age in years and sex. The repertoires were released in a freely available public database meant as a resource for research on the immune response to SARS-CoV-2. HLA class I and class II types, where available, came from metadata supplied by the sample provider rather than from assay-based typing. The prospective study material was composed of cDNA or gDNA derived from T cells, B-cell-depleted T cells, or PBMCs. What the research found in general, with its limitations: Clinical and demographic metadata were provided uncurated, with the amount varying by source and participant.

Based on the germline V gene, the CDR1 and CDR2 sequences are MRHNA and SNTAGT. The CDR3 has 14 amino acids, counting the end cysteine and phenylalanine. Only the CDR3 region is kept as DNA, spanning 42 bases read in frame from base 1. From V the trimming removes 2 bases and from J it removes 7 bases, while the gene matches leave 6 bases of the junction unaccounted for. TCRbeta CDR3 regions were amplified from genomic DNA by means of the immunoSEQ Assay, a bias-controlled multiplex PCR. The published analysis was carried out like this. Within the assay, amplification of reference gene primers was used to estimate how many nucleated cells each sample contained. To quantify the absolute abundance of each unique TCRbeta CDR3 rearrangement, sequence reads were collapsed and filtered. For each sample, productive Simpson clonality was calculated by taking the square root of Simpson's diversity index across productive rearrangements. This immuneACCESS table, as held by TCRdb, lists in-frame sequences with V and J called but not all clones. Of the missing ones, under half trace to an unresolved V gene in checked studies; the others have no known cause. V, J and clone size are taken as reported in that table, and D and trimming were inferred from the DNA itself. The sample records 120,000 to 150,000 clones, approximately 85% of which are singletons. Of the sample, 8% is held by the ten largest clones.

At one collaborating source in Seattle, patients were enrolled during active infection and were followed longitudinally through the course of disease. Whole blood was collected in K2EDTA tubes by collaborating institutions according to the institutions' own protocols. For TCRbeta analysis, collaborator samples were shipped as frozen whole blood, as isolated PBMCs, or as DNA extracted from either sample type. The TCR sequence derives from a woman aged 55-69 years with COVID-19, enrolled during active disease. This receptor chain uses TRBV6-4 and TRBJ1-2; TRBD1 matches 8 bases in the middle. Specimen: peripheral blood. The sequenced DNA is TGTGCCAGCAGTGACAGGACAGGGTCGGGTGGCTACACCTTC. Its protein reads: CASSDRTGSGGYTF.